The 4 T cell receptor beta chains below come from one sample, sequenced in a study of blood T cell repertoires in COVID-19. The method was immunoSEQ multiplex PCR; TCRdb's version includes in-frame clones alone and lacks a portion of them. The sample lists 120,000 to 150,000 clones, about 91% occurring once. Sample: peripheral blood. All receptors come from a woman in her forties or fifties with acute or convalescent COVID-19.

This chain uses TRBV5-1 with TRBJ2-3, with 8 bases lining up with TRBD2. Germline lookup yields CDR1 SGHRS and CDR2 YFSETQ. Losses at the gene ends were 0 bases for V and 5 bases for J; bases not matched to a gene: 8. CDR3 length equals 16 residues. CDR3 residues: CASSLGQAGVGDTQYF. The CDR3 bases are TGCGCCAGCAGCTTGGGTCAAGCGGGGGTGGGAGATACGCAGTATTTT. The whole variable domain, remainder taken from reference TRBV5-1 and TRBJ2-3, is KAGVTQTPRYLIKTRGQQVTLSCSPISGHRSVSWYQQTPGQGLQFLFEYFSETQRNKGNFPGRFSGRQFSNSRSEMNVSTLELGDSALYLCASSLGQAGVGDTQYFGPGTRLTVL.

V and J are TRBV7-3 and TRBJ2-3; 11 positions match TRBD2. The J segment lost 0 bases and the V segment lost 4 bases, leaving 0 bases of the junction unmatched. The CDR3 sequence is 15 residues long. CDR1 SGHTA and CDR2 FQGTGA come from the germline V gene. The chain's CDR3 is CASSWTSGSTDTQYF. The CDR3 nucleotides are TGTGCCAGCAGCTGGACTAGCGGGAGCACAGATACGCAGTATTTT.

This clone appeared a single time. The rearrangement links TRBV4-1 to TRBJ2-3, with D maybe TRBD1 (7 bases). The V end was cut by 2 bases, the J end by 8 bases, with 23 bases between. This CDR3 has 17 amino acids. Germline V CDR1 and CDR2: MGHRA, YSYEKL. The CDR3 region is CASSQFGQEGAGGTQYF. The CDR3 bases are TGCGCCAGCAGCCAATTCGGACAGGAGGGGGCGGGTGGTACGCAGTATTTT.

The chain combines TRBV9 with TRBJ2-1; the match to TRBD1 covers 8 bases. The CDR3 contains 16 residues. Germline V gives CDR1 SGDLS, CDR2 YYNGEE. J gave up 2 bases and V 0 bases, and 4 bases lay outside the gene matches. The CDR3 DNA reads TGTGCCAGCAGCGTAGGTCTGACAGGGGCCTACAATGAGCAGTTCTTC. It encodes CASSVGLTGAYNEQFF.